The next 23 T cell receptor beta chains were all read from a single sample in a study of CD8+ T cells in alopecia areata. Sequencing relied on a cDNA template that was reverse transcribed from extracted RNA. Produced via immunoSEQ multiplex PCR; TCRdb's table is partial and in-frame only. The profile shows fewer than 250,000 clones, around two fifths of them singletons. Indicated treatment: oral pan-JAK inhibitor, 5-10 mg twice daily. Sequenced material: CD4+ T cells sorted from blood, taken at week 34, from a patient treated with tofacitinib. The receptors here all came from a human donor with alopecia areata.

J is TRBJ1-5 and V is TRBV6-5; 8 nucleotides agree with TRBD1. Germline CDR1 MNHEY, CDR2 SVGAGI. This CDR3 is built from 14 residues. V lost 7 bases to trimming and J lost 6 bases; unmatched junction nucleotides: 8. CDR3 bases: TGTGCCAGCAAACCCGACAGGGGAGGTCAGCCCCAGCATTTT. It is translated as CASKPDRGGQPQHF.

This chain links TRBV7-9 with TRBJ2-1; D not certain. Looked up from germline, CDR1 is SEHNR and CDR2 is FQNEAQ (reference sequence). The CDR3 has 14 amino acids. V was shortened by 1 base and J by 12 bases, with 16 bases between the two germline ends. The CDR3 coding sequence is TGTGCCAGCAGCTTAGGGCGGAGACCACAACGGCAGTTCTTC. It codes for CASSLGRRPQRQFF.

The chain employs TRBV6-6 and TRBJ1-2, with unresolved D. Germline CDR1 MNHNY, CDR2 SVGAGI (reference sequence). The V gene lost 8 bases and the J gene lost 4 bases, with 14 bases spanning the gap. The CDR3 loop spans 13 amino acids. The DNA of the CDR3 is TGTGCCAGCGCGGTCGGTTCCGTCTATGGCTACACCTTC. This codes for CASAVGSVYGYTF.

Many counts were recorded for this clone. The junction differs from germline at one of its ends, possibly a read error. The chain has TRBV6-1 and TRBJ2-3, with 8 bases fitting TRBD2. In germline, CDR1 is MNHNS, CDR2 SASEGT. This CDR3 is 12 amino acids long. CDR3 loop: CASKEIAGPHRF. The DNA of the CDR3 is TGTGCCAGCAAGGAAATAGCGGGACCTCATCGTTTT.

V gene TRBV19 combines with J gene TRBJ2-3; D tentatively fits TRBD1 or TRBD2 (6 bases each). This CDR3 is built from 16 residues. V gave up 5 bases and J gave up 3 bases, with 18 bases separating them. Germline loops: CDR1 LNHDA, CDR2 SQIVND (reference sequence). CDR3 sequence reads: CASSLQGGIRTDTQYF. The CDR3 DNA sequence: TGTGCCAGTAGTTTACAGGGAGGCATTCGGACAGATACGCAGTATTTT.

This clone occurred many times. The rearrangement joins TRBV7-2 to TRBJ2-1; 12 bases agree with TRBD1. The trim removed 0 bases at V and 10 bases at J, leaving 4 bases unmatched. CDR1 and CDR2 from the germline V gene are SGHTA and FQGNSA. The length of the CDR3 is 15 residues. CDR3: CASSLAGQGAREQFF. The CDR3 nucleotides read TGTGCCAGCAGCTTAGCGGGACAGGGGGCGCGGGAGCAGTTCTTC.

This chain joins TRBV2 and TRBJ2-6, with D possibly being TRBD1 (6 bases). V gave up 5 bases and J gave up 2 bases, with 10 bases separating them. Germline-derived CDR1 and CDR2 are SNHLY and FYNNEI. This CDR3 is built from 15 residues. In DNA form, the CDR3 reads TGTGCCAGCAGTTTACAGGGAGCTGGGGCCAACGTCCTGACTTTC. It is translated as CASSLQGAGANVLTF.

In its sample, this clone was seen many times. The CDR3 bases are TGTGCCAGCAGCCGCGGGGACAGAAACTACAATGAGCAGTTCTTC. Amino acids: CASSRGDRNYNEQFF. The V call is TRBV6-1, the J call TRBJ2-1; possible D gene TRBD1, 7 bases. Germline CDR1 is MNHNS and CDR2 is SASEGT. This CDR3 is 15 amino acids long. V was shortened by 6 bases and J by 3 bases, with 15 bases between the two germline ends.

This clone was counted between two and nine times. The V call is TRBV5-1, the J call TRBJ1-2; D remains unclear. Between the trimmed V and J ends, which lost 4 bases and 4 bases, there was a span of 8 bases. The CDR3 is 12 residues long. In germline, CDR1 is SGHRS, CDR2 YFSETQ. CDR3 region: CASSPDGYGYTF. Written as DNA, the CDR3 is TGCGCCAGCAGCCCGGATGGCTATGGCTACACCTTC.

In its sample, this clone was seen a few times. The chain couples TRBV25-1 to TRBJ1-6, with D unresolved. The V gene's germline CDR1 is MGHDK and CDR2 SYGVNS. The length of the CDR3 is 15 residues. Trimming removed 5 bases at V and 15 bases at J, with 23 bases between. The CDR3 DNA follows: TGTGCCAGCAGTCGCAGCGGAGCGGGGTCCTTGCACCTCCACTTT. As protein: CASSRSGAGSLHLHF. The variable domain in full, with the rest retrieved from reference TRBV25-1 and TRBJ1-6, is EADIYQTPRYLVIGTGKKITLECSQTMGHDKMYWYQQDPGMELHLIHYSYGVNSTEKGDLSSESTVSRIRTEHFPLTLESARPSHTSQYLCASSRSGAGSLHLHFGNGTRLTVT.

J is TRBJ2-7 and V is TRBV7-2, with D uncertain. Germline lookup yields CDR1 SGHTA and CDR2 FQGNSA. Trimming took off 1 base at V and 3 bases at J, with 7 bases between the two ends. The CDR3 has 13 residues. CDR3 sequence reads: CASSLDPLYEQYF. The CDR3 bases are TGTGCCAGCAGCTTAGACCCGCTCTACGAGCAGTACTTC.

This clone showed up just a few times. J is TRBJ2-6 and V is TRBV5-1, with D unresolved. The germline V gene has CDR1 SGHRS and CDR2 YFSETQ. The CDR3 spans 14 residues. The ends were cut back, 0 bases at V and 4 bases at J, with 5 bases in the middle. Written as DNA, the CDR3 is TGCGCCAGCAGCTTGGATTGGGGGGCCAACGTCCTGACTTTC. Protein product: CASSLDWGANVLTF.

The V and J genes are TRBV5-6 and TRBJ1-2; a weak D match, TRBD1 (6 bases). The CDR3 spans 14 residues. Trimming shortened V by 6 bases and J by 2 bases, and 14 bases separated the two germline ends. Germline V gene sequence: CDR1 SGHDT, CDR2 YYEEEE. The CDR3 sequence is CASIGRGRNYGYTF. The CDR3, as DNA: TGTGCCAGCATTGGAAGGGGGAGGAACTATGGCTACACCTTC.

The gene calls are TRBV5-1 and TRBJ1-6, with a tentative D call TRBD1 (6 bases). The CDR3 runs to 14 residues. From germline, CDR1 is SGHRS and CDR2 YFSETQ. Deletions cut 4 bases from V and 5 bases from J, with 10 bases between. The CDR3 protein is CASSLGHNNSPLHF. Here the CDR3 DNA reads TGCGCCAGCAGCCTGGGACACAATAATTCACCCCTCCACTTT.

J is TRBJ2-1 and V is TRBV2; the match to TRBD2 covers 9 bases. CDR3 length: 15 amino acids. The ends lost 8 bases at V and 0 bases at J; junction bases unmatched: 5. Germline lookup yields CDR1 SNHLY and CDR2 FYNNEI. CDR3 residues: CASPSGGYSYNEQFF. CDR3 nucleotides: TGTGCCAGCCCAAGCGGGGGGTACTCCTACAATGAGCAGTTCTTC.

The chain joins TRBV5-1 to TRBJ2-7; the D is unclear. CDR1 is SGHRS, CDR2 YFSETQ, per germline. Trimming shortened V by 0 bases and J by 6 bases, and 13 bases separated the two germline ends. The CDR3 covers 14 residues. CDR3 residues: CASSLDREIGEQYF. As DNA, the CDR3 is TGCGCCAGCAGCTTGGACCGTGAGATCGGCGAGCAGTACTTC. Full variable domain (remainder filled in from reference TRBV5-1 and TRBJ2-7): KAGVTQTPRYLIKTRGQQVTLSCSPISGHRSVSWYQQTPGQGLQFLFEYFSETQRNKGNFPGRFSGRQFSNSRSEMNVSTLELGDSALYLCASSLDREIGEQYFGPGTRLTVT.

The V and J genes are TRBV5-1 and TRBJ2-3; 9 positions agree with TRBD2. Trimming removed 0 bases from V and 4 bases from J; junction bases left unmatched: 6. This CDR3 spans 16 amino acids. Germline assignment: CDR1 SGHRS and CDR2 YFSETQ. The chain's CDR3 is CASSLVAGGPADTQYF. The CDR3 DNA reads TGCGCCAGCAGCTTGGTGGCGGGGGGGCCAGCAGATACGCAGTATTTT.

This clone was recorded a few times. The chain is built from TRBV6-1 and TRBJ1-1; TRBD1 might be the D (6 bases). V lost 3 bases and J lost 0, with 8 bases in between. CDR1 and CDR2 from the germline V gene are MNHNS and SASEGT. The CDR3 spans 14 residues. The CDR3 bases are TGTGCCAGCAGTGAGGACAGAATGAACACTGAAGCTTTCTTT. Its translation is CASSEDRMNTEAFF.

The chain uses TRBV10-3 and TRBJ2-5, with D possibly being TRBD1 or TRBD2 (5 bases each). Trimming took 0 bases from V and 3 from J, leaving 11 bases between them. From germline, CDR1 is ENHRY and CDR2 SYGVKD. The length of the CDR3 is 15 residues. Here the CDR3 DNA reads TGTGCCATCAGTGAGTCCCCGGGACGGGAAGAGACCCAGTACTTC. Translating gives CAISESPGREETQYF.

J is TRBJ1-5 and V is TRBV9; D remains ambiguous. The V gene's germline CDR1 is SGDLS and CDR2 YYNGEE. CDR3 length: 15 residues. V lost 0 bases, J lost 0 bases, and 7 bases lay in between. The CDR3 sequence is CASSVAGYSNQPQHF. CDR3 nucleotides: TGTGCCAGCAGCGTAGCAGGTTATAGCAATCAGCCCCAGCATTTT.

V usage is TRBV6-1 and J usage is TRBJ1-3, with no clear D. Trimming cost V 2 bases and J 2 bases, with 13 bases left between them. CDR1 and CDR2 from the germline V gene are MNHNS and SASEGT. The CDR3 extends over 16 amino acids. In DNA, the CDR3 is TGTGCCAGCAGTGAATTCGAGGGTACGACTGGAAACACCATATATTTT. It is translated as CASSEFEGTTGNTIYF.

This clone was picked up a small number of times. The chain uses TRBV27 and TRBJ2-4; tentative D call: TRBD1 (5 bases). V dropped 4 bases and J dropped 7 bases, with 14 bases sitting between them. Germline V gene data show CDR1 as MNHEY and CDR2 as SMNVEV (reference sequence). The length of the CDR3 is 14 residues. CDR3 coding DNA: TGTGCCAGCAGTTCACCAGGGTCCGGGAACATTCAGTACTTC. Amino acid sequence: CASSSPGSGNIQYF.

This clone appeared a few times. This sequence joins TRBV19 and TRBJ1-1; D unclear. Germline CDR1 LNHDA, CDR2 SQIVND (reference sequence). The V end lost 5 bases, the J end lost 5 bases, and 18 bases lay between the germline ends. The CDR3 is 15 residues long. CDR3 in amino acids: CASSPTLYKGTEAFF. As DNA, the CDR3 is TGTGCCAGTAGTCCGACACTCTACAAGGGAACTGAAGCTTTCTTT.